This TCR beta chain derives from a study of shared clonotypes between healthy human individuals. Study-level points and caveats: What naive subsets generally showed was a larger estimated richness than memory subsets showed.

TCRdb keeps only in-frame clones here, not all; method: immunoSEQ multiplex PCR. The sample consists of roughly 2.5 million clones, 90% to 95% of them appearing once. The CDR3 consists of 14 residues. Germline CDR1 and CDR2: KGHSH and LQKENI. V was clipped by 5 bases and J by 4 bases, with 14 bases between them. A remark on this clone: The antigen remains unidentified.

The material sequenced was naive CD4+ T cells sorted from blood. Subset described: CD45RA+ positively selected. This chain links TRBV18 with TRBJ2-5, with D unresolved. This clonotype was obtained from a young man in good health. In DNA, the CDR3 is TGTGCCAGCTCAACCACGGGCGGAAGAGAGACCCAGTACTTC. Its translation: CASSTTGGRETQYF.